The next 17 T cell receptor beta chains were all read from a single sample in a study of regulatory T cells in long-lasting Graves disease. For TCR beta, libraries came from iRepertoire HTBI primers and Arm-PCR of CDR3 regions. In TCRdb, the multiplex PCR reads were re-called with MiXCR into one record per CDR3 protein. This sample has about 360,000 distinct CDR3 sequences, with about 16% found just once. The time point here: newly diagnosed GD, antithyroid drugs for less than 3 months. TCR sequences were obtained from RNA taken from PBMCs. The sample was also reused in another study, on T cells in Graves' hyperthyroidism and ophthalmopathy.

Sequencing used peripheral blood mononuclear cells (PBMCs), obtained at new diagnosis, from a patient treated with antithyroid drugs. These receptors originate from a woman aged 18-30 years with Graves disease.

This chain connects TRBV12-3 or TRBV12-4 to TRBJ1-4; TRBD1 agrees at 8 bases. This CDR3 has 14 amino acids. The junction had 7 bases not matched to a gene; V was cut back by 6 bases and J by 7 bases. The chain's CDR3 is CASSRGQRGEKLFF. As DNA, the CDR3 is TGTGCCAGCAGCAGGGGGCAGAGGGGTGAAAAACTGTTTTTT.

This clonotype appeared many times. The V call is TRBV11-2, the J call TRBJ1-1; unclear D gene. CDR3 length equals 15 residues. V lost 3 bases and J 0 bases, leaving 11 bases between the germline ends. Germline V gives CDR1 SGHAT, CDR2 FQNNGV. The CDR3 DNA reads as TGTGCCAGCAGCTTTTCGGGGTCGGTGAACACTGAAGCTTTCTTT. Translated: CASSFSGSVNTEAFF. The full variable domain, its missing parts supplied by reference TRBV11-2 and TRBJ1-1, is EAGVAQSPRYKIIEKRQSVAFWCNPISGHATLYWYQQILGQGPKLLIQFQNNGVVDDSQLPKDRFSAERLKGVDSTLKIQPAKLEDSAVYLCASSFSGSVNTEAFFGQGTRLTVV.

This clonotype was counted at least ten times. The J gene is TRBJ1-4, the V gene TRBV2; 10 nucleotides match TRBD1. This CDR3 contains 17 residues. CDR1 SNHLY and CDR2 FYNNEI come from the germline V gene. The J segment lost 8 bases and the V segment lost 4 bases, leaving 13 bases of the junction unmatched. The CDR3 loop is CASSGRQTGGVTEKLFF. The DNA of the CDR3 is TGTGCCAGCAGTGGACGACAGACAGGGGGCGTTACCGAAAAACTGTTTTTT.

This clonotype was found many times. DNA of the CDR3: TGCAGTGCTAGAGGAACTAGCGGGGTGGAGACCCAGTACTTC. Protein product: CSARGTSGVETQYF. The chain couples TRBV20-1 to TRBJ2-5; 10 bases agree with TRBD2. CDR3 length equals 14 residues. With V trimmed by 1 base and J by 5 bases, 4 bases remained unmatched. The germline V gene has CDR1 DFQATT and CDR2 SNEGSKA (reference sequence).

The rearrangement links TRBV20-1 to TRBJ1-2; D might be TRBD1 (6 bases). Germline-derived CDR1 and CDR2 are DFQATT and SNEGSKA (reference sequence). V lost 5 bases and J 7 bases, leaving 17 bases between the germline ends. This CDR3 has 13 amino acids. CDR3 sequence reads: CSARLQGGSGYTF. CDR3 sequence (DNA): TGCAGTGCTCGCTTACAGGGTGGCTCTGGCTACACCTTC.

The CDR3, as DNA: TGTGCCAGCAGTTTAAGAGACGGGAGGGCCGGGGAGACCCAGTACTTC. Amino acid sequence: CASSLRDGRAGETQYF. The rearrangement links TRBV28 to TRBJ2-5; 8 bases align to TRBD2. The junction had 10 bases not matched to a gene; V was cut back by 2 bases and J by 5 bases. CDR3 length: 16 residues. Germline V gene lookup returns CDR1 MDHEN and CDR2 SYDVKM.

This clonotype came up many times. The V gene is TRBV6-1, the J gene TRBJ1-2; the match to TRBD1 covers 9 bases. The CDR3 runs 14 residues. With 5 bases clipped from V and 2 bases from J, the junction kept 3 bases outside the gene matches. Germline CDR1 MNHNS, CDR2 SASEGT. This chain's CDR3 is CASSPDRGNYGYTF. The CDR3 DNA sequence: TGTGCCAGCAGTCCGGACAGGGGAAACTATGGCTACACCTTC.

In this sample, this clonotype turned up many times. The CDR3 DNA follows: TGCAGTGCTAATGGACTAGCGGGGGGCTCCTACAATGAGCAGTTCTTC. This gives the protein CSANGLAGGSYNEQFF. The rearrangement links TRBV20-1 to TRBJ2-1, with 14 bases that match TRBD2. V was clipped by 4 bases and J by 0 bases; unmatched bases: 2. The V gene's germline CDR1 is DFQATT and CDR2 SNEGSKA (reference sequence). The CDR3 is 16 amino acids.

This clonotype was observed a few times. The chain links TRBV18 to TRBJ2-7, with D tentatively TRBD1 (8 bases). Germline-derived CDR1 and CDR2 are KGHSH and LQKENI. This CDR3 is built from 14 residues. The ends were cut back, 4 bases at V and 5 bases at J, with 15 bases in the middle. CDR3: CASSQWTGRDEQYF. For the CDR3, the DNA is TGTGCCAGCTCACAATGGACAGGGAGGGACGAGCAGTACTTC. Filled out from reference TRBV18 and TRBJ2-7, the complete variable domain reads NAGVMQNPRHLVRRRGQEARLRCSPMKGHSHVYWYRQLPEEGLKFMVYLQKENIIDESGMPKERFSAEFPKEGPSILRIQQVVRGDSAAYFCASSQWTGRDEQYFGPGTRLTVT.

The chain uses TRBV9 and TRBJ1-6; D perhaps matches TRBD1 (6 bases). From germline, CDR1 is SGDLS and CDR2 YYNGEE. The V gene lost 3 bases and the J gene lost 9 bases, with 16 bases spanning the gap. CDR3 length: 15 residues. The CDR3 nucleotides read TGTGCCAGCAGCGCGTTCGGGGGGCTGGGTTCACCCCTCCACTTT. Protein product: CASSAFGGLGSPLHF.

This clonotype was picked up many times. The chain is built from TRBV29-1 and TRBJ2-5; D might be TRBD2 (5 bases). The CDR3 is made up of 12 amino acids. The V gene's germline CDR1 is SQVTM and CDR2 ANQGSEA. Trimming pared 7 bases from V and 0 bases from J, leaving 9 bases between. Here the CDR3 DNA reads TGCAGCGCCTCGGGGTACCAAGAGACCCAGTACTTC. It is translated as CSASGYQETQYF.

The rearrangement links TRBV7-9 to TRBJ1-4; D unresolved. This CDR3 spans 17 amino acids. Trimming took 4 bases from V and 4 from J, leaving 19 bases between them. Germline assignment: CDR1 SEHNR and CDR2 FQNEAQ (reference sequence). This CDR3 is CASSSPRAGRYNEKLFF. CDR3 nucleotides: TGTGCCAGCAGCTCTCCCCGGGCCGGAAGGTATAATGAAAAACTGTTTTTT.

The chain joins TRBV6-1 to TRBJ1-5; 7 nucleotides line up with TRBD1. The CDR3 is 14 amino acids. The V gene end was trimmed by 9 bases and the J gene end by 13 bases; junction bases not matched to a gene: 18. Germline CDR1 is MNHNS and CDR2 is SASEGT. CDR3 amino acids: CASGLDRVIAEQHF. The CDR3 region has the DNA TGTGCCAGTGGATTAGACAGGGTAATAGCTGAACAGCATTTT.

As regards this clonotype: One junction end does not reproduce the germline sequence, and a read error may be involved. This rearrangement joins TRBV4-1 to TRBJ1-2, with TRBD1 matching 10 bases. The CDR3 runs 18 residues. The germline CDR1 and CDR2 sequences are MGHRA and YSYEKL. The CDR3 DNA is TGTGCCAGCAGCCAAGAGTTGGGGACAGGGGTAGAGGGAGGCGGCTACACCTTC. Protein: CASSQELGTGVEGGGYTF.

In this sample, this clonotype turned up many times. CDR3 amino acids: CASSFGPYYEQYF. Written as DNA, the CDR3 is TGTGCCAGCAGCTTCGGGCCTTACTACGAGCAGTACTTC. The chain uses TRBV27 and TRBJ2-7; D uncertain. Trimming left V 6 bases short and J 3 bases short, with 12 bases between. The CDR3 spans 13 residues. Germline CDR1 is MNHEY and CDR2 is SMNVEV (reference sequence).

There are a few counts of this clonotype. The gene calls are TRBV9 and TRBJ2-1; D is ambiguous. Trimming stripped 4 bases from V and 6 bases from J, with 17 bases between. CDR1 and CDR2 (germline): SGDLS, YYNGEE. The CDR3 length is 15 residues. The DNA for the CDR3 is TGTGCCAGCAGCTCCCGTGGAGTATTGGGCAATGAGCAGTTCTTC. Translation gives CASSSRGVLGNEQFF.

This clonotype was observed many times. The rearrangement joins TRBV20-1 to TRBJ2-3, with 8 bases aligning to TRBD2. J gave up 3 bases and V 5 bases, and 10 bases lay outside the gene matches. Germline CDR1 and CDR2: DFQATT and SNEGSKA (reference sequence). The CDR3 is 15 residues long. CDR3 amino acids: CSAPPAAGGTDTQYF. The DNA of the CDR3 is TGCAGTGCTCCACCCGCGGCGGGAGGAACAGATACGCAGTATTTT.